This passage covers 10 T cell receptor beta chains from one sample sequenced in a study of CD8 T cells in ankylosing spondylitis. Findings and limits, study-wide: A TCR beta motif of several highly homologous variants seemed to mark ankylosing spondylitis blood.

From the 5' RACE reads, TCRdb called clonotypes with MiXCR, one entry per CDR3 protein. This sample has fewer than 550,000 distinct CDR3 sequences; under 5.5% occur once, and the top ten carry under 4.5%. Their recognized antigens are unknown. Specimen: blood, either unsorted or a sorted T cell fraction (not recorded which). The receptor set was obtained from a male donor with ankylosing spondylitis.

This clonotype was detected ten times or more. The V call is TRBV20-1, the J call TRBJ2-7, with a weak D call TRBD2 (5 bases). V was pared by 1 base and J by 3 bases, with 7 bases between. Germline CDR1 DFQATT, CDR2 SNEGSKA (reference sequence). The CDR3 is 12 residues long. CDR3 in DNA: TGCAGTGCTAGAGCCCGGGGCTACGAGCAGTACTTC. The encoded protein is CSARARGYEQYF.

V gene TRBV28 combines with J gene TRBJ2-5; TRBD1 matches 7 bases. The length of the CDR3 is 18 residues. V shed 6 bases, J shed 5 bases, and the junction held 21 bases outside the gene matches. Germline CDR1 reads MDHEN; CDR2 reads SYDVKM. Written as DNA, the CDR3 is TGTGCCAGCAGAACAGGGATTTCGAGTAGGGGGCCCCTGGAGACCCAGTACTTC. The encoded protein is CASRTGISSRGPLETQYF. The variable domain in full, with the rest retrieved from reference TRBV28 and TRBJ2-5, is DVKVTQSSRYLVKRTGEKVFLECVQDMDHENMFWYRQDPGLGLRLIYFSYDVKMKEKGDIPEGYSVSREKKERFSLILESASTNQTSMYLCASRTGISSRGPLETQYFGPGTRLLVL.

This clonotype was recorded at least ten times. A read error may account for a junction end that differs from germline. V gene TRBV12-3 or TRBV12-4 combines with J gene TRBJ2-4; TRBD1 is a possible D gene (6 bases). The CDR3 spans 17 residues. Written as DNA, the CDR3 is TGTGCCAGTAGTTTCCGTGACAGGAACCTCAGGGGAAACATTCAGTACTTC. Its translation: CASSFRDRNLRGNIQYF.

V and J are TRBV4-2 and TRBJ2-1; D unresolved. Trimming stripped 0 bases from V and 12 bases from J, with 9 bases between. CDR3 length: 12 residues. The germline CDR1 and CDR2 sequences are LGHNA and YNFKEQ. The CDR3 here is CASSQDNDVQFF. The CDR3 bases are TGTGCCAGCAGCCAAGACAATGATGTGCAGTTCTTC.

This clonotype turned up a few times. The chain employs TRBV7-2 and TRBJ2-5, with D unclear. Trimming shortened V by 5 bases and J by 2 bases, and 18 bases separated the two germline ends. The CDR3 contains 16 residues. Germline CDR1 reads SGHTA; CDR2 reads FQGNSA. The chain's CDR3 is CASSRSEDERQETQYF. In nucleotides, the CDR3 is TGTGCCAGCAGCCGCTCCGAAGATGAACGACAAGAGACCCAGTACTTC.

CDR3 region: CASSPQGDTEAFF. CDR3 sequence (DNA): TGTGCCAGCTCACCACAGGGCGACACTGAAGCTTTCTTT. The chain uses TRBV18 and TRBJ1-1; D gene ambiguous. Trimming took off 1 base at V and 3 bases at J, with 6 bases between the two ends. The CDR3 loop spans 13 amino acids. CDR1 and CDR2 from the germline V gene are KGHSH and LQKENI.

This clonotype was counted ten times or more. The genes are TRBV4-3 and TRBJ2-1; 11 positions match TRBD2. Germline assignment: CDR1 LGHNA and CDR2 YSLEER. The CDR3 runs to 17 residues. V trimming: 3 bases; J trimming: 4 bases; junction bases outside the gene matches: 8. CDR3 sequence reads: CASSQLLAGGVYNEQFF. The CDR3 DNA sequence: TGCGCCAGCAGCCAGCTCTTAGCGGGAGGGGTATACAATGAGCAGTTCTTC.

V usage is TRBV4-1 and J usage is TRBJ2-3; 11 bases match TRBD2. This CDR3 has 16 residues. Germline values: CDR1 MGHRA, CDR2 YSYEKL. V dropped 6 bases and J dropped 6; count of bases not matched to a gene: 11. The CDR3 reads CASRSRLAGIGDTQYF. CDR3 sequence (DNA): TGCGCCAGCAGATCAAGACTAGCGGGGATAGGGGATACGCAGTATTTT.

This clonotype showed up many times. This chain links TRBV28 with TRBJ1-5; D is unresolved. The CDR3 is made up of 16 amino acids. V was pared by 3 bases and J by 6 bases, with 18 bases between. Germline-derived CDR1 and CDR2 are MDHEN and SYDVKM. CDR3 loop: CASSLFLSPSAQPQHF. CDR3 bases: TGTGCCAGCAGTTTGTTCCTAAGTCCTTCGGCTCAGCCCCAGCATTTT. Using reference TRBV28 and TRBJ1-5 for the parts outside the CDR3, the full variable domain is DVKVTQSSRYLVKRTGEKVFLECVQDMDHENMFWYRQDPGLGLRLIYFSYDVKMKEKGDIPEGYSVSREKKERFSLILESASTNQTSMYLCASSLFLSPSAQPQHFGDGTRLSIL.

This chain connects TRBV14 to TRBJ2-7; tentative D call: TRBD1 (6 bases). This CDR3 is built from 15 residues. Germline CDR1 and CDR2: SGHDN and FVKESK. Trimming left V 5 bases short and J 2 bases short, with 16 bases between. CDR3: CASSFQGWGPYEQYF. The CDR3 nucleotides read TGTGCCAGCAGCTTCCAGGGGTGGGGTCCCTACGAGCAGTACTTC.